This entry lists 30 T cell receptor beta chains sequenced from one sample in a study of identical twins. MiXCR was run by TCRdb on the 5' RACE reads, yielding one entry per CDR3 protein. The sample lists 1.5 million or so distinct CDR3 sequences, around 29% occurring once. Input material: cord blood. The receptors derive from a newborn girl in good health.

This chain links TRBV2 with TRBJ2-3; 10 bases agree with TRBD2. V dropped 7 bases and J dropped 8; count of bases not matched to a gene: 18. Germline V gene lookup returns CDR1 SNHLY and CDR2 FYNNEI. CDR3 length: 17 residues. The CDR3 spells CASKGMLIAGGHGTQYF. DNA of the CDR3: TGTGCCAGCAAGGGGATGTTAATAGCGGGGGGCCACGGTACGCAGTATTTT.

V gene TRBV14 combines with J gene TRBJ1-1; no firm D call. Germline values: CDR1 SGHDN, CDR2 FVKESK. The CDR3 has 15 residues. With 5 bases removed from V and 1 base from J, the gap between germline ends came to 14 bases. CDR3 DNA: TGTGCCAGCAGCACCGATAAGGCCCAGAACACTGAAGCTTTCTTT. Protein: CASSTDKAQNTEAFF.

The gene calls are TRBV2 and TRBJ2-7, with a weak D call TRBD2 (5 bases). The J call may be mistaken, given a closer DNA end match to TRBJ2-5. The CDR3 totals 13 residues. The germline V gene encodes CDR1 SNHLY and CDR2 FYNNEI. CDR3 amino acids: CAITSGGQETQYF. CDR3 in DNA: TGTGCCATCACAAGCGGCGGACAAGAGACCCAGTACTTC.

This clonotype was observed once. The junction and the germline gene differ at one end; a read error may be behind it. J is TRBJ1-3 and V is TRBV5-6, with TRBD1 matching over 7 bases. This CDR3 contains 15 residues. Germline CDR1 and CDR2: SGHDT and YYEEEE. The CDR3, as DNA: TGTGCCAGCAGCTACCCGACAGGGTCTGGAAACACCGTATATTTT. This encodes CASSYPTGSGNTVYF.

This clonotype was seen a single time. The chain joins TRBV20-1 to TRBJ2-1, with 13 bases identical to TRBD2. Germline values: CDR1 DFQATT, CDR2 SNEGSKA (reference sequence). V shed 5 bases, J shed 5 bases, and the junction held 9 bases outside the gene matches. This CDR3 has 16 amino acids. In DNA form, the CDR3 reads TGCAGTGCTCTAACACAGACTAGCGGGGGGAACAATGAGCAGTTCTTC. Amino acid sequence: CSALTQTSGGNNEQFF.

This clonotype appeared many times. This rearrangement joins TRBV12-3 or TRBV12-4 to TRBJ1-2; D is ambiguous. This CDR3 spans 13 amino acids. V was clipped by 1 base and J by 7 bases, with 10 bases between them. CDR3 protein: CASSLGGEFGYTF. The CDR3 coding sequence is TGTGCCAGCAGTTTAGGAGGAGAGTTTGGCTACACCTTC.

This sequence joins TRBV6-2 or TRBV6-3 and TRBJ2-7, with no clear D. Germline CDR1 MNHEY, CDR2 SVGEGT. Deletions cut 4 bases from V and 3 bases from J, with 10 bases between. The CDR3 covers 13 residues. In nucleotides, the CDR3 is TGTGCCAGCAGTTTATATTTCCGCTACGAGCAGTACTTC. This encodes CASSLYFRYEQYF.

This clonotype was seen only a few times. V and J are TRBV20-1 and TRBJ1-5, with 7 bases aligning to TRBD1. Per germline, CDR1 DFQATT and CDR2 SNEGSKA (reference sequence). The CDR3 length is 13 residues. V shed 3 bases, J shed 3 bases, and the junction held 2 bases outside the gene matches. CDR3 protein: CSASTGVNQPQHF. DNA of the CDR3: TGCAGTGCTAGTACAGGGGTCAATCAGCCCCAGCATTTT.

This clonotype was observed a few times. V is TRBV5-1 and J is TRBJ2-3; D remains unclear. The V end was cut by 4 bases, the J end by 2 bases, with 11 bases between. The CDR3 has 14 amino acids. Germline-derived CDR1 and CDR2 are SGHRS and YFSETQ. The DNA for the CDR3 is TGCGCCAGCAGCGTAGAAAGAGCCACAGATACGCAGTATTTT. Translating it yields CASSVERATDTQYF.

This clonotype appeared a few times. The genes are TRBV28 and TRBJ1-5; no firm D call. The ends were cut back, 10 bases at V and 6 bases at J, with 19 bases in the middle. CDR3 length: 14 amino acids. Germline V gene sequence: CDR1 MDHEN, CDR2 SYDVKM. CDR3 in DNA: TGTGCCACAACCCTCGAGGAGGTCGGTCAGCCCCAGCATTTT. Translation gives CATTLEEVGQPQHF.

J is TRBJ1-1 and V is TRBV3-1; 10 positions match TRBD1. With V trimmed by 3 bases and J by 8 bases, 0 bases remained unmatched. Germline V gene sequence: CDR1 LGHDT, CDR2 YNNKEL (reference sequence). The CDR3 spans 12 residues. The CDR3 DNA sequence: TGTGCCAGCAGCCAGACAGGGGGCGAAGCTTTCTTT. This translates into CASSQTGGEAFF.

This clonotype was recorded only once. V gene TRBV23-1 combines with J gene TRBJ2-3; weak D call: TRBD1 (6 bases). TRBV23-1 is labeled an ORF, and its function is uncertain. The V end was cut by 4 bases, the J end by 0 bases, with 20 bases between. The CDR3 totals 18 residues. This chain's CDR3 is CASSLLWWRQASTDTQYF. In DNA form, the CDR3 reads TGCGCCAGCAGTCTCCTTTGGTGGCGACAGGCTAGCACAGATACGCAGTATTTT.

The chain combines TRBV5-1 with TRBJ2-7; 12 nucleotides align to TRBD2. This CDR3 region has 18 residues. Germline V gives CDR1 SGHRS, CDR2 YFSETQ. The V and J ends lost 8 bases and 7 bases, in that order; junction bases with no gene match: 22. CDR3 sequence reads: CASKTGTSGLSSYNEQYF. The CDR3 region has the DNA TGCGCCAGTAAGACCGGGACTAGCGGGTTGAGCTCCTACAATGAGCAGTACTTC. Together with reference TRBV5-1 and TRBJ2-7, the CDR3 gives the full variable domain: KAGVTQTPRYLIKTRGQQVTLSCSPISGHRSVSWYQQTPGQGLQFLFEYFSETQRNKGNFPGRFSGRQFSNSRSEMNVSTLELGDSALYLCASKTGTSGLSSYNEQYFGPGTRLTVT.

Comment on this clonotype: One junction end does not reproduce the germline sequence, and a read error may be involved. The chain recombines TRBV20-1 with TRBJ2-1; D uncertain. This CDR3 contains 15 residues. Per germline, CDR1 DFQATT and CDR2 SNEGSKA (reference sequence). CDR3 sequence (DNA): TGCGGTGCTACCCCGCTACATGCCGAAACTAATGAGCAGTTCTTC. This gives the protein CGATPLHAETNEQFF.

This clonotype was picked up a small number of times. V is TRBV7-8 and J is TRBJ1-1; 11 nucleotides match TRBD1. Trimming took 8 bases from V and 0 from J; bases not matched to a gene: 8. Per the germline V gene, CDR1 is SGHVS and CDR2 is FQNEAQ. This CDR3 is 16 amino acids long. CDR3 sequence (DNA): TGTGCCAGCCTCGCGGACAGGGGGCTTTTGAACACTGAAGCTTTCTTT. Translating it yields CASLADRGLLNTEAFF.

This clonotype has a count of ten or more. This chain joins TRBV12-3 or TRBV12-4 and TRBJ2-1, with 14 bases that match TRBD2. The CDR3 extends over 18 amino acids. J gave up 1 base and V 6 bases, and 8 bases lay outside the gene matches. The CDR3 here is CASSLRGLAGVSYNEQFF. CDR3 in DNA: TGTGCCAGCAGCCTCCGGGGACTAGCGGGAGTTTCCTACAATGAGCAGTTCTTC.

This clonotype appeared a few times. V usage is TRBV3-1 and J usage is TRBJ1-2; D possibly corresponds to TRBD1 (5 bases). V lost 5 bases, J lost 8 bases, and 15 bases lay in between. This CDR3 spans 13 amino acids. Per the germline V gene, CDR1 is LGHDT and CDR2 is YNNKEL (reference sequence). CDR3 residues: CASSNWGSRGYTF. CDR3 in DNA: TGTGCCAGCAGCAACTGGGGGTCGAGGGGCTACACCTTC.

This clonotype has a count of ten or more. V and J are TRBV20-1 and TRBJ1-4; TRBD1 agrees at 10 bases. There are 12 residues in the CDR3. The germline gives CDR1 DFQATT, CDR2 SNEGSKA (reference sequence). The J segment lost 8 bases and the V segment lost 3 bases, leaving 0 bases of the junction unmatched. CDR3 bases: TGCAGTGCTAGGACAGGGGGCGAAAAACTGTTTTTT. Translated: CSARTGGEKLFF.

CDR3 sequence (DNA): TGTGCCAGCAGCGACCCGACTAGCGGAAACTACGAGCAGTTCTTC. Translated, it gives CASSDPTSGNYEQFF. The V gene is TRBV28, the J gene TRBJ2-1; 9 positions match TRBD2. The CDR3 runs to 15 residues. The V and J ends lost 6 bases and 10 bases, in that order; junction bases with no gene match: 13. Germline V gene sequence: CDR1 MDHEN, CDR2 SYDVKM.

The chain links TRBV20-1 to TRBJ1-4, with D unresolved. This CDR3 has 16 residues. Trimming took off 1 base at V and 0 bases at J, with 12 bases between the two ends. The V gene's germline CDR1 is DFQATT and CDR2 SNEGSKA (reference sequence). The CDR3 sequence: CSARASHRATNEKLFF. The CDR3 bases are TGCAGTGCTAGAGCCTCGCACAGAGCAACTAATGAAAAACTGTTTTTT.

This clonotype was detected many times. This rearrangement joins TRBV7-2 to TRBJ2-3, with 8 bases that match TRBD2. V lost 7 bases, J lost 0 bases, and 12 bases stayed unmatched. This CDR3 is built from 17 residues. From germline, CDR1 is SGHTA and CDR2 FQGNSA. Here the CDR3 reads CASIRDLQRGSTDTQYF. In DNA, the CDR3 is TGTGCCAGCATCCGCGACCTACAGCGGGGGAGCACAGATACGCAGTATTTT.

This clonotype was counted only a few times. The chain employs TRBV6-5 and TRBJ2-7; D is uncertain. Germline CDR1 reads MNHEY; CDR2 reads SVGAGI. The CDR3 is 14 residues long. The V and J ends lost 2 bases and 4 bases respectively, with 12 bases between them. The CDR3 region has the DNA TGTGCCAGCAGTTACGAAGCGTCCAGGTACGAGCAGTACTTC. Its translation: CASSYEASRYEQYF.

The chain links TRBV28 to TRBJ1-2, with unresolved D. CDR3 length: 16 residues. Germline V lookup: CDR1 MDHEN, CDR2 SYDVKM. Trimming removed 1 base at V and 5 bases at J, with 17 bases between. CDR3 protein: CASSLSPGPRSYGYTF. The CDR3 bases are TGTGCCAGCAGTTTATCCCCGGGCCCCAGGTCGTATGGCTACACCTTC.

The chain has TRBV28 and TRBJ1-1; D might be TRBD1 (5 bases). CDR3 length: 16 residues. Germline assignment: CDR1 MDHEN and CDR2 SYDVKM. Trimming stripped 5 bases from V and 3 bases from J, with 19 bases between. CDR3 sequence: CASSPLGTGGDTEAFF. The CDR3 bases are TGTGCCAGCAGTCCTTTGGGGACCGGGGGGGACACTGAAGCTTTCTTT.

Notes on this clonotype: This may come from a read error, since a much larger clone is one base off. The J gene is TRBJ2-1, the V gene TRBV29-1; D not certain. CDR1 is SQVTM, CDR2 ANQGSEA, per germline. The CDR3 is made up of 12 amino acids. CDR3 nucleotides: TGCAGCGTTGATGAGGTGTACAGTGAGCAGTTCTTC. It yields the protein CSVDEVYSEQFF.

This clonotype occurred a few times. The CDR3 reads CANSGTGVYEQYF. The CDR3, as DNA: TGTGCCAATTCCGGGACAGGGGTTTACGAGCAGTACTTC. J is TRBJ2-7 and V is TRBV27, with 10 bases lining up with TRBD1. Losses at the gene ends were 10 bases for V and 4 bases for J; bases not matched to a gene: 7. CDR3 length: 13 residues. Germline V lookup: CDR1 MNHEY, CDR2 SMNVEV (reference sequence).

The count of this clonotype is one. The J gene is TRBJ2-3, the V gene TRBV20-1; D is unresolved. Germline V gene lookup returns CDR1 DFQATT and CDR2 SNEGSKA (reference sequence). The ends were cut back, 3 bases at V and 2 bases at J, with 6 bases in the middle. The CDR3 is made up of 12 amino acids. DNA of the CDR3: TGCAGTGCTAGCTACCACACAGATACGCAGTATTTT. This sequence encodes CSASYHTDTQYF.

This clonotype was counted only a few times. The gene calls are TRBV20-1 and TRBJ2-3; 9 bases are shared with TRBD1. CDR1 DFQATT and CDR2 SNEGSKA come from the germline V gene (reference sequence). CDR3 length: 15 amino acids. Trimming at V came to 2 bases and at J to 3 bases, leaving 6 bases not matched to a gene. The CDR3 sequence is CSARQTGGGTDTQYF. The CDR3 DNA sequence: TGCAGTGCTAGACAAACAGGGGGCGGGACAGATACGCAGTATTTT.

This clonotype was seen only a few times. The chain carries TRBV6-6 and TRBJ1-2; no definite D call. V shed 4 bases and J shed 7 bases, with 10 bases lying between them. The CDR3 sequence is 12 residues long. Germline V lookup: CDR1 MNHNY, CDR2 SVGAGI (reference sequence). The CDR3 nucleotides are TGTGCCAGCAGTTTCGGACCCGCTGGCTACACCTTC. It codes for CASSFGPAGYTF.

The rearrangement links TRBV5-1 to TRBJ2-4; 9 bases agree with TRBD1. TRBJ2-5 explains the end of the DNA better; the J call may be wrong. The germline gives CDR1 SGHRS, CDR2 YFSETQ. This CDR3 has 16 residues. CDR3 coding DNA: TGCGCCAGCAGCCTCGTCGGACAGGGGTACTCAGAGACCCAGTACTTC. It yields the protein CASSLVGQGYSETQYF.